This T cell receptor (beta chain) is drawn from a study of siplizumab effects on memory and regulatory T cells. Findings and limits, study-wide: Naive T cells, seemingly more diverse than memory cells, seemed major alloresponse contributors. Unstimulated subsets captured only a minor fraction of alloreactive clones.

There are 14 residues in the CDR3. Trimming pared 0 bases from V and 8 bases from J, leaving 14 bases between. Germline CDR1 reads GTSNPN; CDR2 reads SVGIG (reference sequence). Profiled with immunoSEQ multiplex PCR; TCRdb holds only in-frame clones, not every one. There are roughly 40,000 clones in the sample; 70% to 90% occur only once, and around 0.25% lies in the top ten. Comments on this clone: What it binds is unknown.

This chain connects TRBV30 to TRBJ2-1; D unclear. The sequenced material came from naive CD4+ T cells sorted from blood. The TCR originated in a human donor in good health. For the CDR3, the DNA is TGTGCCTGGAGTGTTCGGCAAAGGCGACATGAGCAGTTCTTC. It is translated as CAWSVRQRRHEQFF.